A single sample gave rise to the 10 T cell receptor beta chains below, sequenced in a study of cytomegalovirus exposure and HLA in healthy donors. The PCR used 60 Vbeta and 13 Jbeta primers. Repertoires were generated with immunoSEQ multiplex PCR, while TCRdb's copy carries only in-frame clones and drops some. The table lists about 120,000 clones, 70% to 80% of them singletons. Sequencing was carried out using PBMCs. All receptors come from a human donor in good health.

CDR3 in amino acids: CASSLAPGRGETQYF. CDR3 nucleotide sequence: TGTGCCAGCAGCTTAGCGCCTGGGAGGGGGGAGACCCAGTACTTC. J is TRBJ2-5 and V is TRBV7-6, with a tentative D call TRBD2 (7 bases). Trimming removed 0 bases at V and 5 bases at J, with 13 bases between. The CDR3 has 15 amino acids. CDR1 is SGHVS and CDR2 is FNYEAQ in the germline V gene. Variable domain in full (rest from reference TRBV7-6 and TRBJ2-5): GAGVSQSPRYKVTKRGQDVALRCDPISGHVSLYWYRQALGQGPEFLTYFNYEAQQDKSGLPNDRFSAERPEGSISTLTIQRTEQRDSAMYRCASSLAPGRGETQYFGPGTRLLVL.

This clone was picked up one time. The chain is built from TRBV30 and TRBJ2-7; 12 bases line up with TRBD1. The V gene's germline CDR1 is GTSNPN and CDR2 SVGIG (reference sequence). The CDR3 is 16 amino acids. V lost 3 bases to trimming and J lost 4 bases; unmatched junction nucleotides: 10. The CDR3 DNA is TGTGCCTGGAGCGGCGGGACAGGGGGCGATTTTTACGAGCAGTACTTC. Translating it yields CAWSGGTGGDFYEQYF.

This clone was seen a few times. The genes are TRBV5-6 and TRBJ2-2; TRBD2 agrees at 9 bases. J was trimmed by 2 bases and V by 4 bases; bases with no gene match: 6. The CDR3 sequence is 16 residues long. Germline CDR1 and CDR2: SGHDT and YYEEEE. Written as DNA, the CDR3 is TGTGCCAGCAGCGCCTATAGCGGGAGTAACACCGGGGAGCTGTTTTTT. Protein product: CASSAYSGSNTGELFF.

The CDR3 DNA reads TGTGCCAGCAGCTTAGGTCAGGTCTTCGGCTACACCTTC. The encoded protein is CASSLGQVFGYTF. The gene calls are TRBV7-9 and TRBJ1-2; D remains ambiguous. Germline V gene sequence: CDR1 SEHNR, CDR2 FQNEAQ (reference sequence). V lost 1 base to trimming and J lost 8 bases, with 11 bases between them. The length of the CDR3 is 13 residues.

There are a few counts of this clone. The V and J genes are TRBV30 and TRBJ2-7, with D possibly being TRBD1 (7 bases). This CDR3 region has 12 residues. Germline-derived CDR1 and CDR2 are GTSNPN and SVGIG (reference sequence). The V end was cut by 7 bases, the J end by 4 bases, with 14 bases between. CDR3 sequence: CAYESGGYEQYF. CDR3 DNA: TGTGCCTATGAATCAGGGGGGTACGAGCAGTACTTC. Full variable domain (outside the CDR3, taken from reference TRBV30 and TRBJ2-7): SQTIHQWPATLVQPVGSPLSLECTVEGTSNPNLYWYRQAAGRGLQLLFYSVGIGQISSEVPQNLSASRPQDRQFILSSKKLLLSDSGFYLCAYESGGYEQYFGPGTRLTVT.

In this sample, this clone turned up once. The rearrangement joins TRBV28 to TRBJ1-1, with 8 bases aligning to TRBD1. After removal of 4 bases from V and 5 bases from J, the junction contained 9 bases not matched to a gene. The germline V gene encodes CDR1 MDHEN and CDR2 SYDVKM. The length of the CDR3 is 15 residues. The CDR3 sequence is CASSSPGTGKTEAFF. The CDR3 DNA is TGTGCCAGCAGTTCCCCTGGGACAGGAAAAACTGAAGCTTTCTTT.

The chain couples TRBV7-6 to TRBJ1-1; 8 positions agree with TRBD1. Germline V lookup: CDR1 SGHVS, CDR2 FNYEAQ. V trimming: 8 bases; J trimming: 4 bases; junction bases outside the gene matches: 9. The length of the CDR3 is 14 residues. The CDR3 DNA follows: TGTGCCAGCGGCCGGACAGGGTCGGGCACTGAAGCTTTCTTT. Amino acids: CASGRTGSGTEAFF. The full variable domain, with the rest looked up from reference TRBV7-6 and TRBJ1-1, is GAGVSQSPRYKVTKRGQDVALRCDPISGHVSLYWYRQALGQGPEFLTYFNYEAQQDKSGLPNDRFSAERPEGSISTLTIQRTEQRDSAMYRCASGRTGSGTEAFFGQGTRLTVV.

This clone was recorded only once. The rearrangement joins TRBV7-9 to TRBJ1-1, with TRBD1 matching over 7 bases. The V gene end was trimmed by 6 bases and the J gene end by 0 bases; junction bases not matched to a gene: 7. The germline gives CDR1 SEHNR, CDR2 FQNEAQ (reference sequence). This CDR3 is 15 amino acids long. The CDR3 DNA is TGTGCCAGCAGGCCCGAAGGACAGGTGAACACTGAAGCTTTCTTT. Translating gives CASRPEGQVNTEAFF.

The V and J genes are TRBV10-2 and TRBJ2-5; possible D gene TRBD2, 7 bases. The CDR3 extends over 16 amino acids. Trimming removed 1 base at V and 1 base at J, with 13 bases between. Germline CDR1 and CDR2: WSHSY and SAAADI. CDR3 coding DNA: TGCGCCAGCAGTGAGTTCGTGGCGGGGGCCCAAGAGACCCAGTACTTC. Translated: CASSEFVAGAQETQYF.

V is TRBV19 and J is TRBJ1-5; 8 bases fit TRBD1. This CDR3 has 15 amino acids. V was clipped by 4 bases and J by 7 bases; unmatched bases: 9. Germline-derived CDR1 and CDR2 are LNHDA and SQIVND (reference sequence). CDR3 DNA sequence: TGTGCCAGTAGTACCCGACAGGGGTCGGGGCAGCCCCAGCATTTT. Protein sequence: CASSTRQGSGQPQHF.